This T cell receptor (beta chain) was sequenced for a study of shared T cell receptors in the human thymus. Germline CDR1 and CDR2: LNHDA and SQIVND (reference sequence). Trimming removed 5 bases from V and 2 bases from J; junction bases left unmatched: 8. CDR3 length: 16 amino acids. Clones were read by immunoSEQ multiplex PCR, and TCRdb kept only the in-frame ones, dropping some. The sample has about 540,000 clones, roughly 74% seen once. These data also formed part of another study, on human thymus T cells.

The clonotype originates from a boy in the first two years of life with a congenital heart defect. The sample consisted of thymocytes. The chain employs TRBV19 and TRBJ2-1; 8 bases align to TRBD2. CDR3 in amino acids: CASSHWTSHPYNEQFF. Here the CDR3 DNA reads TGTGCCAGTAGTCACTGGACTAGCCACCCCTACAATGAGCAGTTCTTC.